These 28 T cell receptor beta chains share one sample of origin, sequenced in a study of response to subunit inactivated influenza vaccine. Each CDR3 protein is one row after TCRdb ran MiXCR on the RT-PCR reads. The sample lists about 700,000 distinct CDR3 sequences, approximately 15% seen once, with roughly 7.6% in the top ten. The specimen was PBMCs from blood, collected approximately 15 days before vaccination. The source is a man aged 50-60 years who received an inactivated influenza vaccine.

In this sample, this clonotype turned up a few times. Its ends do not fully match the called genes, so a read error is possible. The genes are TRBV7-7 and TRBJ2-5; D may be TRBD1 (7 bases). The CDR3 has 17 amino acids. From germline, CDR1 is SSHAT and CDR2 FNYEAQ (reference sequence). CDR3 DNA sequence: TGTGCTAGCAGCGGAGGGCTCGGGACAGCGAGAGGGGAGACCCAGTACTTC. It codes for CASSGGLGTARGETQYF.

This clonotype has more than one count but fewer than ten. The chain links TRBV6-2 or TRBV6-3 to TRBJ2-1; the match to TRBD2 covers 9 bases. Germline lookup yields CDR1 MNHEY and CDR2 SVGEGT. The V and J ends lost 6 bases and 2 bases, in that order; junction bases with no gene match: 2. CDR3 length: 14 residues. The CDR3 sequence: CASRSSGAYNEQFF. The CDR3 DNA sequence: TGTGCCAGCAGATCTAGCGGGGCCTACAATGAGCAGTTCTTC.

This clonotype turned up a few times. V and J are TRBV6-5 and TRBJ1-4; D ambiguous. The CDR3 has 13 residues. Trimming removed 4 bases at V and 3 bases at J, with 6 bases between. Germline V gene sequence: CDR1 MNHEY, CDR2 SVGAGI. The CDR3 DNA is TGTGCCAGCAGTTCCCCTCCTAATGAAAAACTGTTTTTT. It yields the protein CASSSPPNEKLFF.

The genes are TRBV7-9 and TRBJ1-4; D is ambiguous. Deletions cut 3 bases from V and 8 bases from J, with 4 bases between. Germline CDR1 SEHNR, CDR2 FQNEAQ (reference sequence). The CDR3 loop spans 11 amino acids. The chain's CDR3 is CASSFTEKLFF. CDR3 nucleotide sequence: TGTGCCAGCAGCTTCACCGAAAAACTGTTTTTT.

This clonotype was observed a few times. V is TRBV7-2 and J is TRBJ2-1; D is ambiguous. Trimming took off 3 bases at V and 9 bases at J, with 9 bases between the two ends. The CDR3 extends over 12 amino acids. In germline, CDR1 is SGHTA, CDR2 FQGNSA. Here the CDR3 DNA reads TGTGCCAGCAGCTTCCGTCTGGCTGAGCAGTTCTTC. Protein product: CASSFRLAEQFF. The full variable domain, with the rest looked up from reference TRBV7-2 and TRBJ2-1, is GAGVSQSPSNKVTEKGKDVELRCDPISGHTALYWYRQSLGQGLEFLIYFQGNSAPDKSGLPSDRFSAERTGGSVSTLTIQRTQQEDSAVYLCASSFRLAEQFFGPGTRLTVL.

The J gene is TRBJ2-4, the V gene TRBV9, with 9 bases aligning to TRBD2. The germline V gene has CDR1 SGDLS and CDR2 YYNGEE. V gave up 4 bases and J gave up 8 bases; unmatched junction bases: 7. The CDR3 has 14 amino acids. CDR3 nucleotides: TGTGCCAGCAGCACCGCGGGGGGGGGAGACATTCAGTACTTC. Translation: CASSTAGGGDIQYF.

This clonotype showed up just a few times. Here the CDR3 reads CASSQEGHMNTEAFF. CDR3 in DNA: TGCGCCAGCAGCCAAGAGGGGCACATGAACACTGAAGCTTTCTTT. The chain has TRBV4-3 and TRBJ1-1; a weak D match, TRBD1 (5 bases). CDR3 size: 15 residues. CDR1 is LGHNA and CDR2 is YSLEER in the germline V gene. V was trimmed by 0 bases and J by 0 bases, leaving 8 bases between them.

A few counts support this clonotype. The chain couples TRBV27 to TRBJ2-3; D remains unclear. CDR1 is MNHEY and CDR2 is SMNVEV in the germline V gene (reference sequence). The CDR3 sequence is 13 residues long. Trimming took off 4 bases at V and 3 bases at J, with 8 bases between the two ends. CDR3 region: CASSSAITDTQYF. The CDR3 region has the DNA TGTGCCAGCAGTTCCGCGATAACAGATACGCAGTATTTT.

The chain is built from TRBV6-1 and TRBJ2-3; 11 bases line up with TRBD2. The V and J ends lost 6 bases and 4 bases, in that order; junction bases with no gene match: 15. Germline lookup yields CDR1 MNHNS and CDR2 SASEGT. This CDR3 comprises 18 residues. Here the CDR3 DNA reads TGTGCCAGCAGAAAGACTAGCGGGGTGGTCCTTTTCCCAGATACGCAGTATTTT. Protein product: CASRKTSGVVLFPDTQYF.

This clonotype was observed a handful of times. The rearrangement joins TRBV7-8 to TRBJ1-5; TRBD1 aligns across 8 bases. Germline V gives CDR1 SGHVS, CDR2 FQNEAQ. V dropped 5 bases and J dropped 5; count of bases not matched to a gene: 14. The CDR3 contains 17 residues. Written as DNA, the CDR3 is TGTGCCAGCAGCAACCCTCGCGGACAGGGACGTTATCAGCCCCAGCATTTT. Translated, it gives CASSNPRGQGRYQPQHF.

The gene calls are TRBV18 and TRBJ2-1; perhaps TRBD1 as D (6 bases). The CDR3 totals 14 residues. Germline V gene lookup returns CDR1 KGHSH and CDR2 LQKENI. With 2 bases removed from V and 9 bases from J, the gap between germline ends came to 14 bases. The CDR3 coding sequence is TGTGCCAGCTCACCAGAGCTACAGGGAGTTGAGCAGTTCTTC. Its protein product is CASSPELQGVEQFF.

This clonotype was detected a few times. This chain uses TRBV29-1 with TRBJ1-1, with no clear D. Trimming took 3 bases from V and 1 from J, leaving 9 bases between them. The CDR3 runs 13 residues. Germline V gene data show CDR1 as SQVTM and CDR2 as ANQGSEA. CDR3 amino acids: CSVDLGRNTEAFF. The CDR3 DNA is TGCAGCGTTGATCTGGGCCGGAACACTGAAGCTTTCTTT. The whole variable domain, remainder taken from reference TRBV29-1 and TRBJ1-1, is SAVISQKPSRDICQRGTSLTIQCQVDSQVTMMFWYRQQPGQSLTLIATANQGSEATYESGFVIDKFPISRPNLTFSTLTVSNMSPEDSSIYLCSVDLGRNTEAFFGQGTRLTVV.

This clonotype has a handful of counts. The rearrangement links TRBV20-1 to TRBJ2-1; TRBD2 might be the D (6 bases). The V end was cut by 2 bases, the J end by 3 bases, with 11 bases between. Germline V gene sequence: CDR1 DFQATT, CDR2 SNEGSKA (reference sequence). The CDR3 runs to 14 residues. The CDR3 loop is CSARLGDFYNEQFF. In DNA form, the CDR3 reads TGCAGTGCTAGATTAGGGGACTTCTACAATGAGCAGTTCTTC.

In its sample, this clonotype was seen a few times. The genes are TRBV12-3 or TRBV12-4 and TRBJ1-5; 8 bases are a match to TRBD1. CDR3 length: 15 residues. J gave up 2 bases and V 8 bases, and 8 bases lay outside the gene matches. CDR3 DNA sequence: TGTGCCAGCGGTAAAACAGGGGGAGGCAATCAGCCCCAGCATTTT. Translated, it gives CASGKTGGGNQPQHF.

This clonotype was recorded at least ten times. V gene TRBV5-1 combines with J gene TRBJ1-1, with D perhaps matching TRBD1 (6 bases). Germline V lookup: CDR1 SGHRS, CDR2 YFSETQ. V shed 3 bases and J shed 0 bases, with 12 bases lying between them. This CDR3 contains 15 residues. CDR3 DNA: TGCGCCAGCAGCTCCGGGACACGCATGAACACTGAAGCTTTCTTT. Its translation is CASSSGTRMNTEAFF. The complete variable domain, with remaining parts taken from reference TRBV5-1 and TRBJ1-1, reads KAGVTQTPRYLIKTRGQQVTLSCSPISGHRSVSWYQQTPGQGLQFLFEYFSETQRNKGNFPGRFSGRQFSNSRSEMNVSTLELGDSALYLCASSSGTRMNTEAFFGQGTRLTVV.

This chain links TRBV4-3 with TRBJ1-2, with D perhaps matching TRBD1 (6 bases). The CDR3 has 14 amino acids. The germline gives CDR1 LGHNA, CDR2 YSLEER. The V and J ends lost 2 bases and 2 bases respectively, with 9 bases between them. The DNA for the CDR3 is TGCGCCAGCAGCCAACCTGGACAGAACTATGGCTACACCTTC. Its protein product is CASSQPGQNYGYTF.

This clonotype was seen more than once but under ten times. This chain joins TRBV20-1 and TRBJ2-5; 14 bases are shared with TRBD2. There are 16 residues in the CDR3. Germline V lookup: CDR1 DFQATT, CDR2 SNEGSKA (reference sequence). V gave up 6 bases and J gave up 5 bases; unmatched junction bases: 11. CDR3 nucleotides: TGCAGTGCCTTGGGACTAGCGGGGGCTTCCCGGGAGACCCAGTACTTC. Its protein is CSALGLAGASRETQYF.

The table lists this clonotype with a few counts. The chain has TRBV9 and TRBJ1-1; the D gene is possibly TRBD1 (5 bases). CDR3 length: 13 residues. V lost 5 bases to trimming and J lost 8 bases, with 16 bases between them. Germline V gives CDR1 SGDLS, CDR2 YYNGEE. The CDR3 DNA is TGTGCCAGCAGACCAGGGTCCGGGGGGGAAGCTTTCTTT. It is translated as CASRPGSGGEAFF.

At least ten counts were recorded for this clonotype. The J gene is TRBJ2-2, the V gene TRBV6-1; maybe TRBD1 (6 bases). Germline CDR1 and CDR2: MNHNS and SASEGT. V was trimmed by 7 bases and J by 0 bases, leaving 12 bases between them. The CDR3 contains 15 residues. This CDR3 reads CASKGTRSNTGELFF. The CDR3 nucleotides are TGTGCCAGCAAGGGGACACGCTCGAACACCGGGGAGCTGTTTTTT.

V usage is TRBV12-3 or TRBV12-4 and J usage is TRBJ2-3; 10 bases match TRBD2. The CDR3 is made up of 15 amino acids. The junction had 10 bases not matched to a gene; V was cut back by 8 bases and J by 5 bases. The CDR3 protein is CASGGSGGKVDTQYF. CDR3 sequence (DNA): TGTGCCAGCGGGGGTAGCGGGGGGAAGGTAGATACGCAGTATTTT.

This chain connects TRBV20-1 to TRBJ2-1, with D tentatively TRBD1 (6 bases). CDR1 is DFQATT and CDR2 is SNEGSKA in the germline V gene (reference sequence). V shed 3 bases and J shed 2 bases, with 17 bases lying between them. The CDR3 consists of 16 residues. CDR3 amino acids: CSASRSGAGPYNEQFF. The CDR3 region has the DNA TGCAGTGCTAGTAGGTCAGGGGCTGGGCCCTACAATGAGCAGTTCTTC.

V and J are TRBV29-1 and TRBJ2-2, with TRBD2 identical over 9 bases. With 2 bases clipped from V and 5 bases from J, the junction kept 12 bases outside the gene matches. The CDR3 loop spans 17 amino acids. The germline CDR1 and CDR2 sequences are SQVTM and ANQGSEA. The CDR3: CSVESKLAGGVTGELFF. DNA for the CDR3: TGCAGCGTTGAATCTAAATTGGCGGGAGGGGTAACCGGGGAGCTGTTTTTT.

This clonotype was seen a few times. The genes are TRBV10-3 and TRBJ1-2; the D gene is possibly TRBD1 (5 bases). V dropped 5 bases and J dropped 6 bases, with 13 bases sitting between them. This CDR3 contains 13 residues. Germline-derived CDR1 and CDR2 are ENHRY and SYGVKD. The CDR3 coding sequence is TGTGCCATCAGTACCAGGGTTTCGGATGGCTACACCTTC. It encodes CAISTRVSDGYTF.

This clonotype has more than one count but fewer than ten. V gene TRBV2 combines with J gene TRBJ1-2; TRBD1 is a possible D gene (5 bases). Trimming removed 3 bases at V and 6 bases at J, with 11 bases between. The CDR3 runs 13 residues. CDR1 is SNHLY, CDR2 FYNNEI, per germline. CDR3 coding DNA: TGTGCCAGCAGTGAGGAGGGGTCGCATGGCTACACCTTC. The encoded protein is CASSEEGSHGYTF.

The V and J genes are TRBV5-1 and TRBJ1-6, with a tentative D call TRBD1 (6 bases). CDR1 is SGHRS, CDR2 YFSETQ, per germline. The V and J ends lost 2 bases and 8 bases respectively, with 14 bases between them. The CDR3 covers 15 residues. CDR3 in DNA: TGCGCCAGCAGCTTACGACAGGCTGGGGATTCACCCCTCCACTTT. Translating it yields CASSLRQAGDSPLHF. Supplemented by reference TRBV5-1 and TRBJ1-6, the full variable domain reads KAGVTQTPRYLIKTRGQQVTLSCSPISGHRSVSWYQQTPGQGLQFLFEYFSETQRNKGNFPGRFSGRQFSNSRSEMNVSTLELGDSALYLCASSLRQAGDSPLHFGNGTRLTVT.

The chain couples TRBV7-9 to TRBJ2-1; 10 nucleotides match TRBD2. After removal of 6 bases from V and 7 bases from J, the junction contained 12 bases not matched to a gene. This CDR3 is 16 amino acids long. From germline, CDR1 is SEHNR and CDR2 FQNEAQ (reference sequence). CDR3 sequence reads: CASSSRGAGGGNEQFF. In DNA form, the CDR3 reads TGTGCCAGCAGTTCCCGTGGAGCGGGAGGGGGAAATGAGCAGTTCTTC.

This clonotype appeared once. Written as DNA, the CDR3 is TGCGCCAGCAGCCATCCGGGACAGAGACCTGAAAAACTGTTTTTT. Translating gives CASSHPGQRPEKLFF. The chain combines TRBV4-1 with TRBJ1-4; 7 nucleotides match TRBD1. V lost 3 bases and J lost 7; bases outside the gene matches: 8. Germline V gene sequence: CDR1 MGHRA, CDR2 YSYEKL. This CDR3 contains 15 residues.

As DNA, the CDR3 is TGTGCCAGCAGCCCCTATACAGGTCACTCATCCTACGAGCAGTACTTC. Translated: CASSPYTGHSSYEQYF. V and J are TRBV5-5 and TRBJ2-7; tentative D call: TRBD1 (5 bases). The germline V and J ends were trimmed by 4 bases and 1 base, with 18 bases remaining between them. The CDR3 contains 16 residues. The V gene's germline CDR1 is SGHKS and CDR2 YYEKEE (reference sequence).